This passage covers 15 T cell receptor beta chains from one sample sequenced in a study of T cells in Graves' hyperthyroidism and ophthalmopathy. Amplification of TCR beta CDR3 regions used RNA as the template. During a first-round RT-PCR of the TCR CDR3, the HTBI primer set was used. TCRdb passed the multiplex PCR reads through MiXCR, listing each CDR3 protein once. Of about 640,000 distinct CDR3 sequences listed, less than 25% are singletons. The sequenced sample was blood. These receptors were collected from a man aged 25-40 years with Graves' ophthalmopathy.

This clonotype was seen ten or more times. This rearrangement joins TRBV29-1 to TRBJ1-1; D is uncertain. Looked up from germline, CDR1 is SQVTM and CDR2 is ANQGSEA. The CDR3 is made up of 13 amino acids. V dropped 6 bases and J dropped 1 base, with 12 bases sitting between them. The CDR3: CSVEHTENTEAFF. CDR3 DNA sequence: TGCAGCGTCGAACACACAGAGAACACTGAAGCTTTCTTT.

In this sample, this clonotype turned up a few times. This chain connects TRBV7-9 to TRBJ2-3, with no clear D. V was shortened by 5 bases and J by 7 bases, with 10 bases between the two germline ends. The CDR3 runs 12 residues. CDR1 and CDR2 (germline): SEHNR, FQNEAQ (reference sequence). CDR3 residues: CASSRNVHTQYF. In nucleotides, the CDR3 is TGTGCCAGCAGCCGCAATGTTCATACGCAGTATTTT.

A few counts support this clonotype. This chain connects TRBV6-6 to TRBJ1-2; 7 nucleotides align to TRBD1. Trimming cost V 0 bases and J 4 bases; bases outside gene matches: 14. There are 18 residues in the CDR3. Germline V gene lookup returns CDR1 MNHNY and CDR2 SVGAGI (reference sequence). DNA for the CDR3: TGTGCCAGCAGTTACTCGAGTCCCACCGGGGCAGGGGGCTATGGCTACACCTTC. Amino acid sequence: CASSYSSPTGAGGYGYTF.

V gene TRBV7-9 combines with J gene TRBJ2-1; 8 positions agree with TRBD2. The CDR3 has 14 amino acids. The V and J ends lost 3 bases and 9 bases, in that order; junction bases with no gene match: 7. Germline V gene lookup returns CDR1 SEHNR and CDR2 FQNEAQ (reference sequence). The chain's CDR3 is CASSLKRESAEQFF. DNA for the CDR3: TGTGCCAGCAGCTTGAAGCGGGAGTCGGCTGAGCAGTTCTTC.

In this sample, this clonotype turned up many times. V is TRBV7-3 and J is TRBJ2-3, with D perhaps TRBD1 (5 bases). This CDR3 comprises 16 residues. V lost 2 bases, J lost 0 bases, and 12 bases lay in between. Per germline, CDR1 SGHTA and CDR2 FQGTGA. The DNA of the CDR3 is TGTGCCAGCAGCTTATCCCCGGACACTAGCACAGATACGCAGTATTTT. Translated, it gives CASSLSPDTSTDTQYF.

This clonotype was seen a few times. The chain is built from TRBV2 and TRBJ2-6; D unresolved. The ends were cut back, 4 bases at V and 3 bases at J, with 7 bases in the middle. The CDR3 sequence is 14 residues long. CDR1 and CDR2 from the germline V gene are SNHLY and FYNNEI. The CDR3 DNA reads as TGTGCCAGCAGTGTTGGGCGTGGGGCCAACGTCCTGACTTTC. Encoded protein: CASSVGRGANVLTF.

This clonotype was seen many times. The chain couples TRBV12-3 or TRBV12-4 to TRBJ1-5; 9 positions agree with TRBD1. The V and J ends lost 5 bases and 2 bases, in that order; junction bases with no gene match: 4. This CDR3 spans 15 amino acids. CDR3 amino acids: CASSAGQGGNQPQHF. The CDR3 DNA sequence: TGTGCCAGCAGTGCGGGACAGGGTGGCAATCAGCCCCAGCATTTT.

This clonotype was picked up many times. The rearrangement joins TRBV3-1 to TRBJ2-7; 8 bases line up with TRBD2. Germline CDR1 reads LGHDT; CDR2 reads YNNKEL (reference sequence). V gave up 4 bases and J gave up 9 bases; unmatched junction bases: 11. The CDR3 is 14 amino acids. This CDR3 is CASSPSGGAATQYF. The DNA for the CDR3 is TGTGCCAGCAGCCCCTCCGGGGGGGCTGCGACGCAGTACTTC.

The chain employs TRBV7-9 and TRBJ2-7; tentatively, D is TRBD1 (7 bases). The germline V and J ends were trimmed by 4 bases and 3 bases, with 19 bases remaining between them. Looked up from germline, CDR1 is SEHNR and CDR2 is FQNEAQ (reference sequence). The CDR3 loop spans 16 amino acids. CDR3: CASSSGAKGAVYEQYF. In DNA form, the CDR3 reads TGTGCCAGCAGCTCGGGAGCTAAGGGGGCGGTCTACGAGCAGTACTTC.

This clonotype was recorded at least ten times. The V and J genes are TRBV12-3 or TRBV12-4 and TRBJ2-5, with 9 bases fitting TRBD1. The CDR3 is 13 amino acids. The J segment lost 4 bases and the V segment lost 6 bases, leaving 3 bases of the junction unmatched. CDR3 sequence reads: CASRGQGLETQYF. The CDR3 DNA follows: TGTGCCAGCAGAGGACAGGGGTTAGAGACCCAGTACTTC.

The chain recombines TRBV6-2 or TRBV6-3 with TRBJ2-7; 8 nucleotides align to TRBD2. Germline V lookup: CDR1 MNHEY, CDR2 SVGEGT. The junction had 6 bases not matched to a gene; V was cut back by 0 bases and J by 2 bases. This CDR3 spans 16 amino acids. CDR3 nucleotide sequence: TGTGCCAGCAGTTACTCGCGTACTAGCGGAGCCTACGAGCAGTACTTC. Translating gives CASSYSRTSGAYEQYF.

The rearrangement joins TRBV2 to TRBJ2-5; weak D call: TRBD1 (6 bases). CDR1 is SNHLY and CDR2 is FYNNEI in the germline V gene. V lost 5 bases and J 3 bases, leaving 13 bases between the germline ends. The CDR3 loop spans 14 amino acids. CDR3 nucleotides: TGTGCCAGCAGTAGACAGGCCCGAAAAGAGACCCAGTACTTC. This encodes CASSRQARKETQYF. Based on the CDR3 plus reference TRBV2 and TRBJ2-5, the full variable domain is EPEVTQTPSHQVTQMGQEVILRCVPISNHLYFYWYRQILGQKVEFLVSFYNNEISEKSEIFDDQFSVERPDGSNFTLKIRSTKLEDSAMYFCASSRQARKETQYFGPGTRLLVL.

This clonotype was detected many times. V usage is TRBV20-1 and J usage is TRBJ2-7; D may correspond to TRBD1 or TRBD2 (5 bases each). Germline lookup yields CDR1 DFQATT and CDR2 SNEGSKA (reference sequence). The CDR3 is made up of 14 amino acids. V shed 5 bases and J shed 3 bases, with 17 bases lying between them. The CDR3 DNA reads TGCAGTGCTTCCCGGGACCGAACATTCTACGAGCAGTACTTC. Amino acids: CSASRDRTFYEQYF.

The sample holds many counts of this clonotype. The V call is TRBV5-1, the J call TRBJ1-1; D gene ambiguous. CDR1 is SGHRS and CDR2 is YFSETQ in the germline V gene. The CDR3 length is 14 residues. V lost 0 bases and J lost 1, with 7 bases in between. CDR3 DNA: TGCGCCAGCAGCTTGGGAGCGGGGAACACTGAAGCTTTCTTT. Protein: CASSLGAGNTEAFF.

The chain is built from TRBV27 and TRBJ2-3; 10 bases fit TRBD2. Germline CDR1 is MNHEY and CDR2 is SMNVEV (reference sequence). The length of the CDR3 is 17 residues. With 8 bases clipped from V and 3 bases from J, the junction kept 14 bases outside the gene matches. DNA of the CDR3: TGTGCCAGCGCCTCAGGGCTAGCGGGAGTGGTTACAGATACGCAGTATTTT. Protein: CASASGLAGVVTDTQYF.